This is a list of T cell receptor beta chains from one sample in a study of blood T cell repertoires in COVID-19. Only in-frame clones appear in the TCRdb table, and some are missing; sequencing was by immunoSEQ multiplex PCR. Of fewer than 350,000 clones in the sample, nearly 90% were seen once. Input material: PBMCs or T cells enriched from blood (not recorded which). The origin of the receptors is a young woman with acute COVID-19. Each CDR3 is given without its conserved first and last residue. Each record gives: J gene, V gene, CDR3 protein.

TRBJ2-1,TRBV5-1,ASSWERPEQF
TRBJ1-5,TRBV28,ASSFRLTGIRNQPQH
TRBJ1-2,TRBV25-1,ASSGTGTESRYT
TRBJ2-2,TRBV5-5,ASTMNWGGENTGELF
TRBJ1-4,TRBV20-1,SASRLTGLNEKLF
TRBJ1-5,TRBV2,ASSRTGGYSNQPQH
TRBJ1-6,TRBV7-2,ASSLTRSVSSPLH
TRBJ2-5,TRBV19,ASSRAEGETQY
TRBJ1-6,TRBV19,ASRGGNSYNSPLH
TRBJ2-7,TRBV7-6,ASSSNQGSSYEQY
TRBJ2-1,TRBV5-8,ASTQGTSGRAREQF
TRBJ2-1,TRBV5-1,ASSLDLAVTSYNEQF
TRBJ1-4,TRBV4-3,ASSPGQNRAIEKLF
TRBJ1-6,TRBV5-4,ASSHGGAGYNSPLH
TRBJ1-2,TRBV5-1,ASSLDLQETSGYGYT
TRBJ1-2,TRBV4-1,ASSQSGQGYGYT
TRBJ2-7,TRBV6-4,ASSASPFGEQY
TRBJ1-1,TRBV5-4,ASSEGGNTEAF
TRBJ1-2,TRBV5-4,ASSLGASTARGGT
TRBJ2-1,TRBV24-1,ATSVSGASNEQF
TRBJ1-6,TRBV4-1,ASSQEYRLRYNSPLH
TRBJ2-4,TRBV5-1,ASSYDLAGAKNIQY
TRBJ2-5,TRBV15,ATSRDRQETQY
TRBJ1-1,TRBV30,AAGTGASLALNTEAF
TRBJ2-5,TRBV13,ASSLGRGGAWETQY
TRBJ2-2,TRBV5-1,ASSLLQGTGELF
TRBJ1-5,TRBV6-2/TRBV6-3,ASSYSRSTGYSNQPQH
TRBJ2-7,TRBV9,ASSVDGSKDEQY
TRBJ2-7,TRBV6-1,ASSEGVGWRSYEQY
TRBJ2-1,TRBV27,ASAPLPTEQF
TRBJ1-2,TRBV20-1,SASPGGYYGYT
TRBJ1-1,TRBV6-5,ASSYWDRGTEAF
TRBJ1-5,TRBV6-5,ASSRTGGNQPQH
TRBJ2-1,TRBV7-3,ASSPSGTSGSNEQF
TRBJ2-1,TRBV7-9,ASSPPLAGERNEQF
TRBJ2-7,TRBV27,ASSPRDTTYEQY
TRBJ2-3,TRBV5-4,ASRRVGRTDTQY
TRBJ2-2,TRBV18,ASSPYTGELF
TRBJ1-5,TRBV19,ASSIRHSGNQPQH
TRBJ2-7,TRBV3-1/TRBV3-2,ASSQLRLAGGEQY